This TCR beta chain was observed in a study of cytomegalovirus exposure and HLA in healthy donors. The study ran its PCR with 60 Vbeta and 13 Jbeta primers. Sequencing was performed with immunoSEQ multiplex PCR; in TCRdb, only in-frame clones are kept and a portion is missing. Seen here are 75,000 to 90,000 clones, more than 60% observed once, and the top ten hold around 15%. V shed 6 bases, J shed 9 bases, and the junction held 6 bases outside the gene matches. The CDR3 has 13 residues. CDR1 is MNHEY and CDR2 is SVGAGI in the germline V gene. The specimen was PBMCs. The sequence came from a human donor in good health. This chain links TRBV6-5 with TRBJ2-1; 9 bases are a match to TRBD2. The CDR3 is CASSAGGPAEQFF. CDR3 coding DNA: TGTGCCAGCAGCGCGGGGGGGCCAGCTGAGCAGTTCTTC.